One T cell receptor (beta chain) is described in this entry. This clone was seen a handful of times. Its antigen is still unknown. Base qualities are missing; no much larger clone stands one base away. Using the deep immunoSEQ assay, multiplex PCR amplified TCR CDR3 regions from genomic DNA. Genomic DNA extracted from each cell subset was distributed evenly over all wells of several immunoSEQ 96-well plates, and each plate served as one replicate. Each replicate PCR for sorted subsets received about 210 ng genomic DNA, equal to roughly 29,000 T cell genomes. The purified libraries were quantified using a Qubit 3.0 fluorometer, sized with a Bioanalyzer 2100, and then quantified again using the KAPA Library Quantification kit. Each immunoSEQ 96-well plate was sequenced on its own single-read 150-cycle Illumina NextSeq 550 flow cell. Regarding the original processing steps: Because only junctional sequences without quality scores were contained in the immunoSEQ output, filtering matching that applied to full-length reads could not be performed. Sequences were annotated with PyIR, a Python wrapper for IgBLAST v1.9, using IMGT germline references to assign V/J genes and CDR3. Reads were removed for weak V/J assignments (E-value above 1e-6), missing CDR3, stop codons, out-of-frame junctions, or ambiguous translated residues. V3J clonotypes were defined by identical inferred V gene, J gene, and CDR3 amino acid sequence. Percentage overlap between repertoires was calculated by dividing the number of shared unique clonotypes by the size of the smaller repertoire. Repertoire richness was assessed with RTK rarefaction, the Chao1 estimator, and Recon v2.1 estimates of unobserved clonotypes. Generation probabilities for all TCRbeta clonotypes obtained by the gDNA method from a few donors were computed using OLGA. TCRdb's version of the immuneACCESS table is confined to in-frame rearrangements and falls short of the full clone set. An unresolved V gene accounts for under half of the shortfall where checked; the remainder is of unknown origin. V, J and clone size are those of that table, while D and trimming were read from the DNA. The sample profile shows approximately 640,000 clones; approximately 75% of them were found once. The ten largest clones represent under 2% of the sample.

Donors were healthy HIV-negative adults with no recently reported acute infections or vaccinations. All donors were Caucasian adults living in Nashville, Tennessee, USA. CD4+ T cells were enriched by magnetic negative selection, after which naive cells were positively selected on CD45RA and the negative fraction was taken as the memory subset. After blood collection by leukapheresis, PBMCs were isolated using Ficoll-Histopaque density gradient centrifugation and then cryopreserved in the vapor phase of liquid nitrogen. Analytical flow cytometry was used to check the purity and quantity of every magnetically sorted T cell population. Each sorted fraction had its genomic DNA isolated and then quantified by UV absorbance on a Nanodrop 2000c. This specimen belongs to a study of shared clonotypes between healthy human individuals (dated by TCRdb to the early 2020s). Study-wide context: The cohort comprised two women and a few men aged 18 to 49 years. To estimate repertoire size and how much clonotype sharing occurs between individuals, the study deeply sequenced the blood TCR repertoires of five or six healthy adults. To increase sequencing depth and limit assay-specific biases, TCR repertoire library preparation and sequencing were carried out by different laboratories using diverse techniques. Leukapheresis yielded between about 0.94 and 8.9 billion PBMCs per donor. Per donor, three plates each were used for CD4 naive and CD4 memory, two for CD8 naive, and one for CD8 memory. Overall results and qualifications from the work: Larger estimated clonotype richness was generally found for naive subsets than for memory subsets. Higher generation probabilities were observed for clonotypes shared by all four sorted-subset donors than for non-shared clonotypes. Rarefaction of sorted-subset datasets indicated incomplete sequencing despite the large sequencing depth. Pairwise subsampling indicated that sequencing depth was expected to affect the degree of clonotype sharing among donors. The small number of donors limited the genetic and exposure-history diversity represented. Sharing across a handful of donors was observed for 5% to 6.5% of naive CD4, over 3% of naive CD8, 2% to 2.5% of memory CD4, and roughly 0.4% of memory CD8 clonotypes. Only blood was sampled, and tissue TCR repertoires likely differ from those in blood.

The cysteine opens and the phenylalanine closes a CDR3 of 16 amino acids. Of all the DNA, just the CDR3 is kept, 48 bases in frame from base 1. V is clipped by 2 bases and J by 1 base, and the sequence between their germline boundaries is 14 bases long. CDR1 and CDR2, per the germline V gene, are MNHEY and SVGAGI. The sequence is built from TRBV6-5 and TRBJ1-1, and perhaps TRBD1 as D gene, on 6 matching bases. Specimen: memory CD4+ T cells sorted from blood. Interpreted using the paper, the cell subset or site label stands for: CD45RA-negative fraction. This clonotype was sampled from a woman aged 25-40 years in good health. The nucleotides read TGTGCCAGCAGTTACGCACAGGGCGGGTGGAACACTGAAGCTTTCTTT. Its translation is CASSYAQGGWNTEAFF.